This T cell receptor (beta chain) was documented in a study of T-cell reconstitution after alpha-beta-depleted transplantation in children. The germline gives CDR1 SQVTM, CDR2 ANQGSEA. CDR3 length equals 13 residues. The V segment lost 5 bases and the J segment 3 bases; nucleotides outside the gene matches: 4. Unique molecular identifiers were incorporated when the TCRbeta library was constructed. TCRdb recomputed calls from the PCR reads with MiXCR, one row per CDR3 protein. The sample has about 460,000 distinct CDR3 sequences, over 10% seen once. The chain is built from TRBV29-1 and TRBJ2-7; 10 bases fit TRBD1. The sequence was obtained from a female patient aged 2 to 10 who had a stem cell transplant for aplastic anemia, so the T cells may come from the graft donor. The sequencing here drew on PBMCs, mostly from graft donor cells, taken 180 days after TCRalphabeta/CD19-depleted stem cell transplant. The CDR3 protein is CSVRQGAIYEQYF. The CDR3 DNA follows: TGCAGCGTTCGACAGGGGGCGATCTACGAGCAGTACTTC.